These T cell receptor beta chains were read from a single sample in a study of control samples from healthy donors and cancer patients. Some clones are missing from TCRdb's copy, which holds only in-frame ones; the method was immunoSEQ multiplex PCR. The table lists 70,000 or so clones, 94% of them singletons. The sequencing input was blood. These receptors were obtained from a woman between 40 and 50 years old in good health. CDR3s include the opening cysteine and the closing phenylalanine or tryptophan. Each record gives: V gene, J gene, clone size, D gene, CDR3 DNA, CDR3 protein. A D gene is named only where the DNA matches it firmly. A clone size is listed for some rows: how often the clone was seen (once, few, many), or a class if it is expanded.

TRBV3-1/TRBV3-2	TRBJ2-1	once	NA	TGTGCCAGCAGCCAAGTAGGCTTTATCACCTACAATGAGCAGTTCTTC	CASSQVGFITYNEQFF
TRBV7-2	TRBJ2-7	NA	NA	TGTGCCAGCAGCCTAGGGACCGCTTGGATCTACGAGCAGTACTTC	CASSLGTAWIYEQYF
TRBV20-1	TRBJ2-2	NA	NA	TGCAGTGCTTTGAACACCGGGGAGCTGTTTTTT	CSALNTGELFF
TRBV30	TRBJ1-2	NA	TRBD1	TGTGCCTGGAGTGTCGACAGGGGTTCCTATGGCTACACCTTC	CAWSVDRGSYGYTF
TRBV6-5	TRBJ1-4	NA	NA	TGTGCCAGCAGTAGCGCTGGCCAGGAGAATGAAAAACTGTTTTTT	CASSSAGQENEKLFF
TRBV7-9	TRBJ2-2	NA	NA	TGTGCCAGCAGACATAGTACGAACACCGGGGAGCTGTTTTTT	CASRHSTNTGELFF
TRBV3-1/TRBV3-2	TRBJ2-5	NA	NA	TGTGCCAGCAGCCAAGGGGAGACCCAGTACTTC	CASSQGETQYF
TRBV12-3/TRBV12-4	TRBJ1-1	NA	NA	TGTGCCAGCAGGCGGACAGATGAAGCTTTCTTT	CASRRTDEAFF
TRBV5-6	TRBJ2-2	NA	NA	TGTGCCAGCAGCTGGAGTAGCGGGGAGCTGTTTTTT	CASSWSSGELFF
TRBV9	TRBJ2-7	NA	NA	TGTGCCAGCAGCGTAGGAGGGGACGCCTACGAGCAGTACTTC	CASSVGGDAYEQYF